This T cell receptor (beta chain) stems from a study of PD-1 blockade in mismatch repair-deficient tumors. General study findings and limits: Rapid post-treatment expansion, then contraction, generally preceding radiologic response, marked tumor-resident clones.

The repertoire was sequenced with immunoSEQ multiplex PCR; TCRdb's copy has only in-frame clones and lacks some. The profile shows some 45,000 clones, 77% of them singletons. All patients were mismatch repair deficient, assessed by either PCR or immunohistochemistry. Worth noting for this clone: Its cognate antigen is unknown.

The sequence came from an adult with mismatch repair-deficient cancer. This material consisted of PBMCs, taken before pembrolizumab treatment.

CDR3 residues: CAIRGDSLGYTF. The CDR3 bases are TGTGCCATCAGAGGGGACTCCTTAGGCTACACCTTC. The V gene is TRBV10-3, the J gene TRBJ1-2, with D possibly TRBD1 on 5 matching bases. CDR1 is ENHRY and CDR2 is SYGVKD in the germline V gene. The CDR3 is 12 amino acids. The V end lost 6 bases, the J end lost 8 bases, and 13 bases lay between the germline ends.